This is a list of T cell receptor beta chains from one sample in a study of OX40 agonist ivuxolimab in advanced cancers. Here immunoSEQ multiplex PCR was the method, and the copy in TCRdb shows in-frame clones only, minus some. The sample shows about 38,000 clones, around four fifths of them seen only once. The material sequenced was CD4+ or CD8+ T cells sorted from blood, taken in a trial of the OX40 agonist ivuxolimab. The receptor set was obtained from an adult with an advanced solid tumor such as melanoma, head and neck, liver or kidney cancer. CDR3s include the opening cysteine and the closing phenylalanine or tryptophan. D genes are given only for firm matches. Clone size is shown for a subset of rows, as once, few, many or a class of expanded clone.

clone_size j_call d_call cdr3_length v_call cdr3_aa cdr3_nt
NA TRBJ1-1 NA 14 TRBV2 CASSQTRSGTEAFF TGTGCCAGCAGTCAGACCCGCTCCGGAACTGAAGCTTTCTTT
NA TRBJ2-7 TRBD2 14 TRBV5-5 CASSLDGTTPEQYF TGTGCCAGCAGCTTGGATGGGACTACTCCTGAGCAGTACTTC
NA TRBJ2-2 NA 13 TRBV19 CASNGGGRGELFF TGTGCCAGTAACGGGGGCGGAAGGGGGGAGCTGTTTTTT
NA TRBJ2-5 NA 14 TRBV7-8 CASSKEARRETQYF TGTGCCAGCAGCAAGGAGGCGAGGAGGGAGACCCAGTACTTC
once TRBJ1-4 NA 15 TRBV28 CASSYTGATNEKLFF TGTGCCAGCAGCTACACGGGTGCAACTAATGAAAAACTGTTTTTT
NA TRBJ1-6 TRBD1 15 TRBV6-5 CASSYTTGEDSPLHF TGTGCCAGCAGTTACACAACAGGGGAGGATTCACCCCTCCACTTT
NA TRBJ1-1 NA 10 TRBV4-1 CASSNGEAFF TGCGCCAGCAGCAACGGTGAAGCTTTCTTT
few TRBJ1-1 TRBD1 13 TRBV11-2 CASSFPRGYEAFF TGTGCCAGCAGCTTCCCCAGGGGGTATGAAGCTTTCTTT
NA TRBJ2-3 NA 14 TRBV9 CASSPGSWADTQYF TGTGCCAGCAGCCCCGGGTCCTGGGCAGATACGCAGTATTTT
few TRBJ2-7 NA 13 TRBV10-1 CASSEQRNYEQYF TGCGCCAGCAGTGAGCAAAGGAACTACGAGCAGTACTTC
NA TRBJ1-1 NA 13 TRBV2 CASSDGGNTEAFF TGTGCCAGCAGTGATGGCGGTAACACTGAAGCTTTCTTT
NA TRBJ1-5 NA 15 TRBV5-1 CASSLDGDSNQPQHF TGCGCCAGCAGCTTGGATGGGGATAGCAATCAGCCCCAGCATTTT
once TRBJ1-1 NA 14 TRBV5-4 CASSSGLHLAEAFF TGTGCCAGCAGCTCGGGACTTCATCTGGCTGAAGCTTTCTTT
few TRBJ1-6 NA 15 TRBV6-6 CASSPRSAQNSPLHF TGTGCCAGCAGTCCACGAAGCGCGCAGAATTCACCCCTCCACTTT
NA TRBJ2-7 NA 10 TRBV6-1 CASSEVEQYF TGTGCCAGCAGTGAAGTGGAGCAGTACTTC
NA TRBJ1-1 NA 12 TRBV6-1 CASSGQVSEAFF TGTGCCAGCAGTGGACAGGTATCTGAAGCTTTCTTT
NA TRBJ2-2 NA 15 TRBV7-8 CASSLAGRDTGELFF TGTGCCAGCAGCTTAGCGGGCAGGGACACCGGGGAGCTGTTTTTT
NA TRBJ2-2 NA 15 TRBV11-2 CASSIIARGPRELFF TGTGCCAGCAGCATAATAGCGAGAGGACCGAGGGAGCTGTTTTTT
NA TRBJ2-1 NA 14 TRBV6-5 CASTPRRQDNEQFF TGTGCCAGCACCCCAAGGAGACAGGACAATGAGCAGTTCTTC
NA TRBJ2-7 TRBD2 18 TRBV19 CASSIKGLAGEEFYEQYF TGTGCCAGTAGTATCAAGGGACTAGCGGGAGAAGAATTCTACGAGCAGTACTTC
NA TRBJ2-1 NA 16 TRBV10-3 CAISEEQRSSYNEQFF TGTGCCATCAGTGAAGAGCAGCGGAGCTCCTACAATGAGCAGTTCTTC
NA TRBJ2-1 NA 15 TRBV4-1 CASSQKPGTYNEQFF TGCGCCAGCAGCCAAAAACCGGGAACCTACAATGAGCAGTTCTTC
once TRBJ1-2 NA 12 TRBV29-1 CSVLSGEAGYTF TGCAGCGTTTTGTCAGGGGAAGCCGGCTACACCTTC
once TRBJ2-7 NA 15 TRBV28 CASKPGHFGGYEQYF TGTGCCAGCAAACCAGGGCACTTCGGGGGATACGAGCAGTACTTC
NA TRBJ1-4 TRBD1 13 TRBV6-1 CATVDRGSEKLFF TGTGCCACCGTCGACAGGGGAAGTGAAAAACTGTTTTTT
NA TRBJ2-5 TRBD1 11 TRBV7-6 CASSPGQGQYF TGTGCCAGCAGCCCCGGACAGGGGCAGTACTTC
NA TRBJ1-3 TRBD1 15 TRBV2 CASSEEDRVGNTIYF TGTGCCAGCAGTGAAGAGGACAGGGTTGGAAACACCATATATTTT
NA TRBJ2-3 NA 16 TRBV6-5 CASSSAWRGGPDTQYF TGTGCCAGCAGTTCAGCTTGGCGTGGGGGTCCAGATACGCAGTATTTT
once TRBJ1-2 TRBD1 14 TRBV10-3 CAISSAGGDYGYTF TGTGCCATCAGCAGCGCAGGGGGGGACTATGGCTACACCTTC
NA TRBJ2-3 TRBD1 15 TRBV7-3 CASSYLGTGLNTQYF TGTGCCAGCAGCTACCTAGGGACAGGGTTAAATACGCAGTATTTT
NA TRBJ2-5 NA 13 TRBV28 CASTQGSQETQYF TGTGCCAGCACACAAGGGAGCCAAGAGACCCAGTACTTC
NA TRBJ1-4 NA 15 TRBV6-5 CASSPPGGPNEKLFF TGTGCCAGCAGTCCCCCCGGGGGCCCTAATGAAAAACTGTTTTTT
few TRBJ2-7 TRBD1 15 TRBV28 CASSLTHRGRYEQYF TGTGCCAGCAGTTTAACGCACAGGGGGCGGTACGAGCAGTACTTC
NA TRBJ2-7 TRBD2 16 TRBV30 CAWSPGTSGYSYEQYF TGTGCCTGGAGCCCAGGCACTAGCGGGTACTCCTACGAGCAGTACTTC
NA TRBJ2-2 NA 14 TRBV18 CASSQAVLTGELFF TGTGCCAGCTCACAGGCAGTGTTGACCGGGGAGCTGTTTTTT
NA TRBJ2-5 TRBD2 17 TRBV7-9 CASSQLGTSGTRETQYF TGTGCCAGCAGCCAACTCGGGACTAGCGGGACACGAGAGACCCAGTACTTC
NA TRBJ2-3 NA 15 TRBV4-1 CASSQEGWGTDTQYF TGCGCCAGCAGCCAAGAAGGCTGGGGAACAGATACGCAGTATTTT
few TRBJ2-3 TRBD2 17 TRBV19 CASSIRTSPLSTDTQYF TGTGCCAGTAGTATAAGGACTAGCCCCCTAAGCACAGATACGCAGTATTTT
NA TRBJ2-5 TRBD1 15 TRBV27 CASSFRGQGWETQYF TGTGCCAGCAGTTTCAGGGGACAGGGTTGGGAGACCCAGTACTTC